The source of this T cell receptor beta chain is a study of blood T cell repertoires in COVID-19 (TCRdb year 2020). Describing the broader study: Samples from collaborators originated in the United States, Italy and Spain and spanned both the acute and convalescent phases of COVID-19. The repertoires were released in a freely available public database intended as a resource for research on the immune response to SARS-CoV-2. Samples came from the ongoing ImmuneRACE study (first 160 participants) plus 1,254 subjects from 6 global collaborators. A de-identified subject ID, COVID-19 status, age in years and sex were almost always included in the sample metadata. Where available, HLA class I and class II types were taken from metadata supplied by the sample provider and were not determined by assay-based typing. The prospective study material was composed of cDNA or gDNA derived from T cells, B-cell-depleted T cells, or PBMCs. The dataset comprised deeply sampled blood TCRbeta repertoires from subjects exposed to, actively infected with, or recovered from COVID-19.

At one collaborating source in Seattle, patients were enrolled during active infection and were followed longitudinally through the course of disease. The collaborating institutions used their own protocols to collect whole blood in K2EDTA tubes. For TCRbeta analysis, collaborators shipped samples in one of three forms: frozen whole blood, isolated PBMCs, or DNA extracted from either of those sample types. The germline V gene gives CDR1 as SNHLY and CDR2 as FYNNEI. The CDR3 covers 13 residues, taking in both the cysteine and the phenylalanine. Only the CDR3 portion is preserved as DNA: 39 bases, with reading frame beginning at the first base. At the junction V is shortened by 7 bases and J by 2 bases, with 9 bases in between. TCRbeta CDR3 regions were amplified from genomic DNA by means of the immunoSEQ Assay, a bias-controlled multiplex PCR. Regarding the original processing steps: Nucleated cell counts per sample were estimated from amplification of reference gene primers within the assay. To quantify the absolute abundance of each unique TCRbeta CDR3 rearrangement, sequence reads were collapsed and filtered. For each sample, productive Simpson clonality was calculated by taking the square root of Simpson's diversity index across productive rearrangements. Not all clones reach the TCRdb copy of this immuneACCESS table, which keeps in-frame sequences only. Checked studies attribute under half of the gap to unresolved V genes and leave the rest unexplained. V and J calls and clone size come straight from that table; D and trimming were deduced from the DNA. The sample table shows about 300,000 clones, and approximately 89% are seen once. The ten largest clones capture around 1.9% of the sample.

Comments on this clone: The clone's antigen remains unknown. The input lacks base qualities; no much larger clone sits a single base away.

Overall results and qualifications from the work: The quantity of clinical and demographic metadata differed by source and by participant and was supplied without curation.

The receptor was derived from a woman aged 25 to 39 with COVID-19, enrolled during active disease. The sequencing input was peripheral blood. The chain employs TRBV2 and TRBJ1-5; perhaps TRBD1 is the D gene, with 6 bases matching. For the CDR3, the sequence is CASTGGGNQPQHF. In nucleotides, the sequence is TGTGCCAGCACTGGGGGCGGCAATCAGCCCCAGCATTTT.